The 15 T cell receptor beta chains reported below all come from one sample, sequenced in a study of blood T cell repertoires in COVID-19. TCRdb's copy holds only in-frame clones and misses some; the assay was immunoSEQ multiplex PCR. The sample lists 60,000 to 70,000 clones, about 86% occurring once. The sample taken for sequencing was peripheral blood. The receptor source for this set is an older woman with acute or convalescent COVID-19.

This sequence joins TRBV27 and TRBJ2-7; 8 bases agree with TRBD2. From germline, CDR1 is MNHEY and CDR2 SMNVEV (reference sequence). V lost 0 bases and J lost 0; bases outside the gene matches: 10. This CDR3 has 18 amino acids. This CDR3 is CASSLSRERGRNSYEQYF. Written as DNA, the CDR3 is TGTGCCAGCAGTTTATCGAGGGAGCGGGGGAGAAACTCCTACGAGCAGTACTTC.

The J gene is TRBJ2-3, the V gene TRBV7-6; D is unclear. Trimming took 5 bases from V and 2 from J, leaving 14 bases between them. The CDR3 runs to 15 residues. Germline lookup yields CDR1 SGHVS and CDR2 FNYEAQ. The CDR3 coding sequence is TGTGCCAGCAGCCCCTTAGACTCTCCCACAGATACGCAGTATTTT. This codes for CASSPLDSPTDTQYF.

V usage is TRBV18 and J usage is TRBJ2-7, with 8 bases identical to TRBD1. CDR1 and CDR2 (germline): KGHSH, LQKENI. V dropped 4 bases and J dropped 4; count of bases not matched to a gene: 9. This CDR3 contains 15 residues. Written as DNA, the CDR3 is TGTGCCAGCTCACGATCGACAGGGGAGGTTTACGAGCAGTACTTC. Protein product: CASSRSTGEVYEQYF.

V usage is TRBV6-1 and J usage is TRBJ2-1; D remains unclear. The length of the CDR3 is 11 residues. Germline V gene lookup returns CDR1 MNHNS and CDR2 SASEGT. V lost 5 bases, J lost 5 bases, and 4 bases lay in between. This CDR3 is CASSHNNEQFF. Written as DNA, the CDR3 is TGTGCCAGCAGTCACAACAATGAGCAGTTCTTC.

This sequence joins TRBV4-2 and TRBJ2-1; D is possibly TRBD2 (7 bases). Germline loops: CDR1 LGHNA, CDR2 YNFKEQ. The CDR3 loop spans 13 amino acids. V was clipped by 6 bases and J by 4 bases, with 10 bases between them. The CDR3 DNA sequence: TGTGCCAGCAGGGCGGGGGCTTACAATGAGCAGTTCTTC. Translated, it gives CASRAGAYNEQFF.

As for this clone: Other DNA sequences in this sample translate to the same CDR3. This rearrangement joins TRBV2 to TRBJ2-3, with 8 bases lining up with TRBD2. Germline CDR1 SNHLY, CDR2 FYNNEI. The CDR3 sequence is 15 residues long. With V trimmed by 4 bases and J by 0 bases, 3 bases remained unmatched. This CDR3 is CASSALAGSTDTQYF. The DNA for the CDR3 is TGTGCCAGCAGTGCCTTAGCGGGAAGCACAGATACGCAGTATTTT.

This clone was detected only a few times. This CDR3 is CASRRGAALEQYF. DNA for the CDR3: TGTGCCAGCAGGCGCGGGGCAGCACTGGAGCAGTACTTC. The chain joins TRBV28 to TRBJ2-7, with D perhaps matching TRBD2 (6 bases). This CDR3 is 13 amino acids long. Germline V gene sequence: CDR1 MDHEN, CDR2 SYDVKM. V lost 6 bases to trimming and J lost 7 bases, with 16 bases between them.

This clone was found once. This sequence joins TRBV7-6 and TRBJ1-3; no definite D call. The V gene lost 1 base and the J gene lost 0 bases, with 10 bases spanning the gap. CDR3 length: 16 amino acids. CDR1 and CDR2 (germline): SGHVS, FNYEAQ. The CDR3 DNA sequence: TGTGCCAGCAGCTTAGATCCAGTCGCCTCTGGAAACACCATATATTTT. It is translated as CASSLDPVASGNTIYF.

The V call is TRBV9, the J call TRBJ1-2, with D possibly matching TRBD1 (6 bases). Germline V gene data show CDR1 as SGDLS and CDR2 as YYNGEE. V shed 3 bases and J shed 3 bases, with 9 bases lying between them. CDR3 length: 13 residues. The CDR3 region has the DNA TGTGCCAGCAGCGCACAGGGCTACTATGGCTACACCTTC. It translates to CASSAQGYYGYTF.

The V and J genes are TRBV6-5 and TRBJ1-3; a weak D match, TRBD1 (6 bases). The CDR3 contains 15 residues. Germline V gene lookup returns CDR1 MNHEY and CDR2 SVGAGI. With 5 bases removed from V and 2 bases from J, the gap between germline ends came to 13 bases. Here the CDR3 DNA reads TGTGCCAGCAGTCCTCAGACAGGACCTGGAAACACCATATATTTT. Translating it yields CASSPQTGPGNTIYF.

This clone was counted once. This chain joins TRBV3-1 (or the pseudogene TRBV3-2) and TRBJ2-7; TRBD1 agrees at 9 bases. Germline values: CDR1 LGHDT, CDR2 YNNKEL (reference sequence). The CDR3 extends over 17 amino acids. The ends lost 4 bases at V and 6 bases at J; junction bases unmatched: 16. This CDR3 reads CASSRALGQGGSREQYF. CDR3 coding DNA: TGTGCCAGCAGCCGGGCCTTGGGACAGGGAGGTTCGCGCGAGCAGTACTTC.

V and J are TRBV7-2 and TRBJ2-1; possibly TRBD1 for D (6 bases). This CDR3 spans 15 amino acids. The V end was cut by 4 bases, the J end by 1 base, with 11 bases between. Germline CDR1 reads SGHTA; CDR2 reads FQGNSA. The CDR3 loop reads CASSSQGWSYNEQFF. The CDR3 nucleotides are TGTGCCAGCAGCTCACAGGGTTGGTCCTACAATGAGCAGTTCTTC.

This chain joins TRBV3-1 (or the pseudogene TRBV3-2) and TRBJ2-5; no clear D gene. The V gene lost 10 bases and the J gene lost 5 bases, with 14 bases spanning the gap. This CDR3 region has 12 residues. Germline CDR1 and CDR2: LGHDT and YNNKEL (reference sequence). The CDR3 loop is CATATYGETQYF. Here the CDR3 DNA reads TGTGCCACCGCGACCTACGGGGAGACCCAGTACTTC.

The chain has TRBV5-1 and TRBJ2-3, with D perhaps TRBD2 (6 bases). V lost 5 bases, J lost 3 bases, and 13 bases lay in between. This CDR3 comprises 14 residues. Germline values: CDR1 SGHRS, CDR2 YFSETQ. The DNA of the CDR3 is TGCGCCAGCAGTCGCGGGGTCGGGACAGATACGCAGTATTTT. Its translation is CASSRGVGTDTQYF.

The V and J genes are TRBV25-1 and TRBJ1-1, with 10 positions matching TRBD1. The germline gives CDR1 MGHDK, CDR2 SYGVNS. This CDR3 comprises 12 residues. V gave up 9 bases and J gave up 7 bases; unmatched junction bases: 5. This CDR3 reads CASRQGALEAFF. As DNA, the CDR3 is TGTGCCAGTAGACAGGGGGCTCTTGAAGCTTTCTTT.